This TCR beta chain was identified during a study of T cell responses to AZD1222 COVID-19 vaccine (dated by TCRdb to the early 2020s). In terms of the full investigation: AZD1222 recipients given second doses at about 4 weeks or at about 12 weeks were pooled, since spike-specific TCR depth and breadth were not found to differ between the two schedules. TCR sequencing covered fewer than 250 trial participants: nearly 210 given two doses of AZD1222 and 26 given two doses of MenACWY control vaccine. Trial participants were enrolled by age into subgroups of 18-55, 56-69 and 70-plus years, and around 140, 26 and 57 TCR-sequenced participants, respectively, were included in these subgroups. General study outcomes and caveats: No day 14 peak-response samples were available, so repertoires were characterized only after the peak T cell response. Reportedly, close to half of the unique spike-specific TCRs recognized epitopes lying outside the regions that are mutated in the B.1.351 and B.1.1.7 variants. In the small 56-69-year group, the increase in depth fell short of significance, most likely because of low power. Only six AZD1222 recipients were SARS-CoV-2 seropositive at baseline, limiting conclusions about previously exposed vaccinees. Vaccine-associated CD4 TCRs spanned the whole spike protein, with dominant responses in regions 160-218 and 743-854. After two AZD1222 doses, spike-specific TCR breadth and depth were significantly higher than at day 0 and than in MenACWY recipients. Participants were mostly white British, with more females than males. The authors suggested clonal diversity may have been underestimated.

The CDR3 regions of human TCRbeta chains were analyzed by immunosequencing. In the paper's pipeline: Repertoire TCRs were checked for matches against a reference library of SARS-CoV-2-specific TCRs that had been generated using the MIRA antigen-specificity platform. Breadth meant the fraction of unique TCRs that were SARS-CoV-2-associated, whereas depth meant the fraction of total T cells that were SARS-CoV-2-associated. Using the MIRA data, every spike-specific TCR was mapped to the spike region that the TCR reacted to and assigned to either a CD4 or a CD8 class. Log10-transformed breadth and depth values were compared by one-way ANOVA with Sidak's multiple comparisons tests. Imported from immuneACCESS, the table was reduced by TCRdb to in-frame sequences with V and J called. These copies leave out some clones; in studies compared against another copy, an unresolved V gene accounts for under half, and the cause of the remainder is not known. V and J calls and clone size are as listed in that table; D and trimming were resolved from the DNA. The sample table holds around 150,000 clones, of which about 90% were seen once. The ten largest clones capture roughly 2% of the sample.

The CDR1 and CDR2 encoded by the germline V gene are MDHEN and SYDVKM. Trimming removed 2 bases from V and 4 bases from J, leaving 14 bases between the germline ends. The CDR3 has 15 amino acids, counting the end cysteine and phenylalanine. The only DNA kept is the CDR3, 45 bases in frame from the first base. Per the publication, the time point label means: baseline before first vaccination. Vaccinee samples came from UK trials COV001 and COV002, including a single-blind randomized controlled phase 2/3 trial of AZD1222 (ChAdOx1 nCoV-19) in healthy adults. For TCRbeta chain sequencing, PBMC samples from trial participants were taken at day 0 and at day 28 after the second dose. To note about this clone: Its antigen is still unknown. Within one base of it there is no much larger clone, and no base qualities were kept.

The sample consisted of peripheral blood, taken on day 0 of AZD1222 vaccination. This receptor was identified in an adult in good health. The rearranged segments are TRBV28 and TRBJ1-2, with the D gene not confidently named. The DNA sequence is TGTGCCAGCAGTTTAATTTCCGGCGAACCCTATGGCTACACCTTC. The translation is CASSLISGEPYGYTF.